This T cell receptor beta chain was observed in a study of cytomegalovirus exposure and HLA in healthy donors. Study-level background: Of around 400 genotyped donors, 81% grouped in the Caucasian-associated ancestry cluster. Study-level findings and limits: The authors reported that TCR beta sequences could predict HLA-A and HLA-B alleles. These predictions were accurate for most subjects in the first cohort. There was a cluster of highly shared sequence variants that was likely a sequencing artifact.

Trimming pared 3 bases from V and 3 bases from J, leaving 15 bases between. The germline V gene encodes CDR1 LNHDA and CDR2 SQIVND (reference sequence). This CDR3 has 15 residues. The study ran its PCR with 60 Vbeta and 13 Jbeta primers. Method: immunoSEQ multiplex PCR; TCRdb's copy keeps in-frame clones and lacks some. The sample consists of roughly 160,000 clones, almost 85% of them appearing once. For this clone: Its antigen is currently unknown.

This TCR was sampled from a boy between 2 and 10 years old in good health and CMV-seronegative. V usage is TRBV19 and J usage is TRBJ2-7; possible D gene TRBD1, 7 bases. Material: PBMCs. The CDR3 DNA follows: TGTGCCAGTAGTATCGCGGCGGGACAGAGCTACGAGCAGTACTTC. Protein: CASSIAAGQSYEQYF.